Each of the 21 T cell receptor beta chains below was sequenced from the same sample in a study of cytomegalovirus exposure and HLA in healthy donors. This PCR relied on a set of 60 Vbeta primers and 13 Jbeta primers. Generated by immunoSEQ multiplex PCR, the TCRdb table keeps only in-frame clones and is missing some. The table shows 65,000 to 85,000 clones, with around 70% occurring only once. Sequencing was done on a sample of PBMCs. These receptors all come from a male donor in good health and CMV-seropositive.

The chain has TRBV11-2 and TRBJ2-1; weak D call: TRBD2 (5 bases). Germline CDR1 and CDR2: SGHAT and FQNNGV. Between the trimmed V and J ends, which lost 2 bases and 9 bases, there was a span of 8 bases. The CDR3 runs 12 residues. The CDR3 region is CASSLPSSEQFF. DNA of the CDR3: TGTGCCAGCAGCTTACCTAGCAGTGAGCAGTTCTTC. Full variable domain (rest looked up from reference TRBV11-2 and TRBJ2-1): EAGVAQSPRYKIIEKRQSVAFWCNPISGHATLYWYQQILGQGPKLLIQFQNNGVVDDSQLPKDRFSAERLKGVDSTLKIQPAKLEDSAVYLCASSLPSSEQFFGPGTRLTVL.

The rearrangement joins TRBV2 to TRBJ2-3; TRBD1 might be the D (6 bases). Trimming removed 5 bases at V and 2 bases at J, with 14 bases between. CDR1 is SNHLY, CDR2 FYNNEI, per germline. This CDR3 is 15 amino acids long. The CDR3 DNA sequence: TGTGCCAGCAGTTTCCAAGGACAGAACACAGATACGCAGTATTTT. This sequence encodes CASSFQGQNTDTQYF.

V and J are TRBV18 and TRBJ2-7; a weak D match, TRBD2 (6 bases). This CDR3 comprises 16 residues. V was trimmed by 2 bases and J by 3 bases, leaving 17 bases between them. From germline, CDR1 is KGHSH and CDR2 LQKENI. The CDR3 sequence: CASSPNGQGGHYEQYF. CDR3 in DNA: TGTGCCAGCTCACCAAATGGGCAGGGAGGTCACTACGAGCAGTACTTC.

The CDR3: CASSLGQGIYSDTQYF. DNA of the CDR3: TGTGCCAGCAGCCTCGGACAGGGGATATACTCGGATACGCAGTATTTT. This chain joins TRBV7-9 and TRBJ2-3; 9 bases match TRBD1. There are 16 residues in the CDR3. CDR1 and CDR2 from the germline V gene are SEHNR and FQNEAQ (reference sequence). J gave up 6 bases and V 5 bases, and 12 bases lay outside the gene matches.

The chain couples TRBV15 to TRBJ2-5; D remains ambiguous. With 5 bases removed from V and 5 bases from J, the gap between germline ends came to 18 bases. CDR1 and CDR2 (germline): LNHNV, YYDKDF (reference sequence). This CDR3 has 15 residues. The DNA of the CDR3 is TGTGCCACCAGCGCCCGGGTCTCCTATCGGGAGACCCAGTACTTC. Encoded protein: CATSARVSYRETQYF.

This clone showed up just a few times. The V and J genes are TRBV7-2 and TRBJ1-4, with D perhaps TRBD1 (6 bases). Trimming removed 1 base at V and 7 bases at J, with 13 bases between. The germline CDR1 and CDR2 sequences are SGHTA and FQGNSA. The CDR3 totals 15 residues. DNA of the CDR3: TGTGCCAGCAGCTTAGTCGGGGGGCTCGGTGAAAAACTGTTTTTT. Protein: CASSLVGGLGEKLFF.

The V gene is TRBV19, the J gene TRBJ2-3, with 12 bases aligning to TRBD2. The CDR3 loop spans 17 amino acids. The J segment lost 0 bases and the V segment lost 4 bases, leaving 5 bases of the junction unmatched. Germline CDR1 LNHDA, CDR2 SQIVND (reference sequence). The CDR3 DNA reads as TGTGCCAGTAGTAGAAAAGGGACTAGCGGGAGCACAGATACGCAGTATTTT. It yields the protein CASSRKGTSGSTDTQYF.

In this sample, this clone turned up a few times. The chain joins TRBV7-2 to TRBJ2-5, with D perhaps matching TRBD2 (6 bases). The V end was cut by 5 bases, the J end by 7 bases, with 23 bases between. Germline CDR1 is SGHTA and CDR2 is FQGNSA. The CDR3 is 16 residues long. This CDR3 is CASSVGLGRGKGTQYF. The CDR3, as DNA: TGTGCCAGCAGCGTAGGACTGGGGCGGGGAAAGGGGACCCAGTACTTC.

The genes are TRBV14 and TRBJ2-3; D uncertain. The germline gives CDR1 SGHDN, CDR2 FVKESK. The CDR3 covers 19 residues. Trimming cost V 3 bases and J 0 bases, with 22 bases left between them. CDR3 in DNA: TGTGCCAGCAGCCACAAAACTCGAGCGTTTGGTCCTAGCACAGATACGCAGTATTTT. Translated: CASSHKTRAFGPSTDTQYF.

To note about this clone: This sample includes further DNA sequences coding for the same CDR3. This chain links TRBV4-1 with TRBJ1-2; 10 bases are a match to TRBD1. CDR1 and CDR2 (germline): MGHRA, YSYEKL. The CDR3 sequence is 16 residues long. V trimming: 4 bases; J trimming: 4 bases; junction bases outside the gene matches: 9. The DNA of the CDR3 is TGCGCCAGCAGCCCGCGTGGACAGGGGGTATCCTATGGCTACACCTTC. This translates into CASSPRGQGVSYGYTF.

The chain joins TRBV5-8 to TRBJ1-2, with 7 nucleotides matching TRBD1. The junction had 10 bases not matched to a gene; V was cut back by 0 bases and J by 5 bases. Germline assignment: CDR1 SGHTS and CDR2 YDEGEE. This CDR3 is 16 amino acids long. CDR3 sequence reads: CASSLETGQRVYGYTF. CDR3 DNA sequence: TGTGCCAGCAGCTTGGAAACGGGACAGAGGGTATATGGCTACACCTTC.

The CDR3 here is CASSVGPGQGTTDTQYF. The CDR3 region has the DNA TGTGCCAGCAGCGTAGGACCGGGACAGGGAACTACAGATACGCAGTATTTT. V usage is TRBV9 and J usage is TRBJ2-3, with 9 bases fitting TRBD1. Per germline, CDR1 SGDLS and CDR2 YYNGEE. The CDR3 is made up of 17 amino acids. Trimming removed 0 bases from V and 3 bases from J; junction bases left unmatched: 8.

This clone has just a few counts. This rearrangement joins TRBV7-6 to TRBJ2-1, with 10 bases fitting TRBD2. Trimming cost V 5 bases and J 0 bases; bases outside gene matches: 4. CDR3 size: 16 residues. The V gene's germline CDR1 is SGHVS and CDR2 FNYEAQ. CDR3 in amino acids: CASSIIAGGSYNEQFF. The CDR3 DNA follows: TGTGCCAGCAGCATAATAGCGGGAGGCTCCTACAATGAGCAGTTCTTC.

V usage is TRBV7-3 and J usage is TRBJ1-5; 10 bases line up with TRBD1. Trimming at V came to 6 bases and at J to 6 bases, leaving 8 bases not matched to a gene. The CDR3 runs to 15 residues. CDR1 is SGHTA, CDR2 FQGTGA, per germline. The CDR3 loop is CASSFDRGLGQPQHF. CDR3 DNA sequence: TGTGCCAGCAGTTTCGACAGGGGGCTCGGTCAGCCCCAGCATTTT.

The chain carries TRBV6-6 and TRBJ1-1; a possible D gene is TRBD1 (6 bases). The V end lost 5 bases, the J end lost 0 bases, and 7 bases lay between the germline ends. CDR1 is MNHNY and CDR2 is SVGAGI in the germline V gene (reference sequence). The length of the CDR3 is 13 residues. The CDR3 reads CASSPGVNTEAFF. As DNA, the CDR3 is TGTGCCAGCAGTCCAGGGGTGAACACTGAAGCTTTCTTT.

The chain couples TRBV7-2 to TRBJ2-7; TRBD2 is a possible D gene (6 bases). This CDR3 has 15 residues. Deletions cut 2 bases from V and 6 bases from J, with 17 bases between. Germline V gene sequence: CDR1 SGHTA, CDR2 FQGNSA. The CDR3 loop is CASSLWAGRESEQYF. CDR3 nucleotide sequence: TGTGCCAGCAGCTTATGGGCGGGAAGGGAGTCCGAGCAGTACTTC.

This chain connects TRBV29-1 to TRBJ2-5; D gene unclear. Per the germline V gene, CDR1 is SQVTM and CDR2 is ANQGSEA. V shed 6 bases and J shed 7 bases, with 12 bases lying between them. This CDR3 comprises 11 residues. The CDR3 region has the DNA TGCAGCGTCGCCCAACTTGGGACCCAGTACTTC. This codes for CSVAQLGTQYF.

CDR3 loop: CASSLVATGSSGANVLTF. Here the CDR3 DNA reads TGCGCCAGCAGCTTGGTGGCTACAGGGTCTTCTGGGGCCAACGTCCTGACTTTC. The gene calls are TRBV5-1 and TRBJ2-6; D might be TRBD1 (6 bases). The germline V gene has CDR1 SGHRS and CDR2 YFSETQ. This CDR3 has 18 amino acids. V was clipped by 0 bases and J by 1 base, with 14 bases between them.

The chain carries TRBV21-1 and TRBJ2-5; TRBD2 is taken as the D call from the table, unchecked against the DNA. The J call may be in error: the DNA end matches TRBJ2-7 better. TRBV21-1 is classified as a pseudogene. This CDR3 contains 14 residues. CDR3 bases: TGTGCCAGCAGCACGATGGAGGTTAAGGACGAGCAGTACTTC. Translation: CASSTMEVKDEQYF.

The chain carries TRBV6-5 and TRBJ1-2; TRBD1 matches 10 bases. CDR3 length: 14 amino acids. Germline V CDR1 and CDR2: MNHEY, SVGAGI. J lost 8 bases, V lost 3 bases, and 6 bases had no gene match. The CDR3 loop is CASSYTGTGVGYTF. The CDR3 DNA follows: TGTGCCAGCAGTTATACCGGGACAGGGGTAGGCTACACCTTC.

This clone was found a few times. Here the CDR3 DNA reads TGTGCCTGGACTAGACGAGGGACAGAAGCTTTCTTT. Translation: CAWTRRGTEAFF. The rearrangement links TRBV30 to TRBJ1-1; D is perhaps TRBD1 (6 bases). There are 12 residues in the CDR3. Germline V gives CDR1 GTSNPN, CDR2 SVGIG (reference sequence). Trimming took 4 bases from V and 8 from J, leaving 14 bases between them.